The T cell receptor beta chain described here comes from a study of CXCR3-negative and CXCR3-positive naive CD8 T cells. Findings and caveats of the study: Memory cells showed distinct TRBV-TRBJ patterns, while the two naive subsets matched.

With UMI labels, 5' RACE was used to prepare the TRB cDNA libraries. TCRdb reprocessed the 5' RACE reads, with one entry per CDR3 protein and no DNA. Reported are 100,000 to 150,000 distinct CDR3 sequences; the ten largest clones contain roughly 0.29%. Note on this clonotype: What it binds is unknown.

Naive CD8+ T cells had a CD45RO-CCR7+CD27+CD95- phenotype. The CDR3 has 14 amino acids. Germline V gives CDR1 SGHAT, CDR2 FQNNGV. The sample consisted of naive CXCR3- CD8+ T cells from blood. The sample's subset: CD45RO-CCR7+CD27+CD95- naive CD8+ T cells lacking CXCR3 (TNR3-). The chain combines TRBV11-2 with TRBJ2-7. This TCR derives from a human donor in good health. Some clones in this sample may be carry-over from other donors' samples. The CDR3 region is CASSLEPASYEQYF.